These T cell receptor beta chains were read from a single sample in a study of cytomegalovirus exposure and HLA in healthy donors. Profiled with immunoSEQ multiplex PCR; TCRdb holds only in-frame clones, not every one. The data show 100,000 to 130,000 clones, over 80% seen once. The source material was PBMCs. The receptor set was obtained from a man aged 25-45 years in good health and CMV-seropositive. The CDR3 runs from the conserved cysteine through the conserved F or W. Fields, in order: clone size, V gene, J gene, D gene, CDR3 DNA, CDR3 protein. D genes are given only for firm matches. A row's size may be missing; if present it is once, few, many or a size class.

abundance: .
v_gene: TRBV6-5
j_gene: TRBJ1-1
d_gene: .
CDR3nt: TGTGCCAGCAGACGTAGGGCGGAGGGCACTGAAGCTTTCTTT
CDR3aa: CASRRRAEGTEAFF

abundance: once
v_gene: TRBV2
j_gene: TRBJ2-7
d_gene: .
CDR3nt: TGTGCCAGCAGTGTGATCCTAGGAACCTACGAGCAGTACTTC
CDR3aa: CASSVILGTYEQYF

abundance: once
v_gene: TRBV19
j_gene: TRBJ1-1
d_gene: .
CDR3nt: TGTGCCAGTAGTATAGAGTGGGCGAGGGTGAACACTGAAGCTTTCTTT
CDR3aa: CASSIEWARVNTEAFF

abundance: .
v_gene: TRBV5-1
j_gene: TRBJ2-1
d_gene: .
CDR3nt: TGCGCCAGCAGCTTGGAGCCTTCTAGGGGTGAGCAGTTCTTC
CDR3aa: CASSLEPSRGEQFF

abundance: .
v_gene: TRBV6-1
j_gene: TRBJ2-4
d_gene: .
CDR3nt: TGTGCCAGCACTCGTACAAACGGGGGAGTAAACATTCAGTACTTC
CDR3aa: CASTRTNGGVNIQYF

abundance: .
v_gene: TRBV5-4
j_gene: TRBJ2-5
d_gene: .
CDR3nt: TGTGCCAGCAGCGCCCCCAGGGATTCAGAGACCCAGTACTTC
CDR3aa: CASSAPRDSETQYF

abundance: once
v_gene: TRBV2
j_gene: TRBJ1-6
d_gene: .
CDR3nt: TGTGCCAGCAGTGAAACCTACCCGAACTCACCCCTCCACTTT
CDR3aa: CASSETYPNSPLHF

abundance: .
v_gene: TRBV7-9
j_gene: TRBJ1-1
d_gene: .
CDR3nt: TGTGCCAGCAGCTTAGCTCTCGGCGTGAGGGTCACTGAAGCTTTCTTT
CDR3aa: CASSLALGVRVTEAFF

abundance: once
v_gene: TRBV10-3
j_gene: TRBJ1-3
d_gene: TRBD1
CDR3nt: TGTGCCATCAGCGAAGGGGACAGGAGCCTCTCTGGAAACACCATATATTTT
CDR3aa: CAISEGDRSLSGNTIYF

abundance: .
v_gene: TRBV11-1
j_gene: TRBJ2-5
d_gene: .
CDR3nt: TGTGCCAGCAGCTTAGGGGGCCAGCCACAAGAGACCCAGTACTTC
CDR3aa: CASSLGGQPQETQYF

abundance: .
v_gene: TRBV5-4
j_gene: TRBJ2-2
d_gene: TRBD1
CDR3nt: TGTGCCAGCAGCTTGCCAGGGGGACGTACCGGGGAGCTGTTTTTT
CDR3aa: CASSLPGGRTGELFF

abundance: .
v_gene: TRBV7-9
j_gene: TRBJ1-1
d_gene: TRBD1
CDR3nt: TGTGCCAGCAGCGCGGACAGGGCCGGAGCTTTCTTT
CDR3aa: CASSADRAGAFF

abundance: .
v_gene: TRBV4-2
j_gene: TRBJ2-1
d_gene: TRBD2
CDR3nt: TGTGCCAGCAGCCAAGGTGTAGCGGGGGCGGATGAGCAGTTCTTC
CDR3aa: CASSQGVAGADEQFF

abundance: .
v_gene: TRBV7-9
j_gene: TRBJ2-5
d_gene: TRBD2
CDR3nt: TGTTCCAGCAGAGGGACTAGCGGGGGAACCGGGACCCAGTACTTC
CDR3aa: CSSRGTSGGTGTQYF

abundance: .
v_gene: TRBV4-1
j_gene: TRBJ1-2
d_gene: .
CDR3nt: TGCGCCAGCAGCCAAGGCGGGGGGCTGAGCTATGGCTACACCTTC
CDR3aa: CASSQGGGLSYGYTF

abundance: .
v_gene: TRBV2
j_gene: TRBJ2-7
d_gene: .
CDR3nt: TGTGCCAGCAGTCTCGAGAGCTCCTACGAGCAGTACTTC
CDR3aa: CASSLESSYEQYF

abundance: .
v_gene: TRBV19
j_gene: TRBJ1-2
d_gene: .
CDR3nt: TGTGCCAGTAGTATAGAATCGACAAGGATCTATGGCTACACCTTC
CDR3aa: CASSIESTRIYGYTF

abundance: .
v_gene: TRBV29-1
j_gene: TRBJ2-2
d_gene: TRBD2
CDR3nt: TGCAGCGTTCGGCTAGCGGGGGGGCATCTCTTCCCCGGGGAGCTGTTTTTT
CDR3aa: CSVRLAGGHLFPGELFF

abundance: .
v_gene: TRBV19
j_gene: TRBJ1-5
d_gene: .
CDR3nt: TGTGCCAGTAGTTCGGACAGTCGGGGGGAGCCCCAGCATTTT
CDR3aa: CASSSDSRGEPQHF

abundance: .
v_gene: TRBV27
j_gene: TRBJ1-2
d_gene: TRBD1
CDR3nt: TGTGCCAGCAGTTCCGACAGGGGATACTATGGCTACACCTTC
CDR3aa: CASSSDRGYYGYTF

abundance: .
v_gene: TRBV7-3
j_gene: TRBJ2-1
d_gene: .
CDR3nt: TGTGCCAGCAGCTTAAATTTAGGGGCTCGGAAGCAGTTCTTC
CDR3aa: CASSLNLGARKQFF

abundance: .
v_gene: TRBV29-1
j_gene: TRBJ1-1
d_gene: TRBD1
CDR3nt: TGCAGCGCTTCGACAGGGACACCTGGCGCTTTCTTT
CDR3aa: CSASTGTPGAFF

abundance: .
v_gene: TRBV5-8
j_gene: TRBJ2-1
d_gene: .
CDR3nt: TGTGCCAGCAGTCAGGTAGGGGGTGAGCAGTTCTTC
CDR3aa: CASSQVGGEQFF

abundance: once
v_gene: TRBV2
j_gene: TRBJ2-3
d_gene: TRBD2
CDR3nt: TGTGCCAGCCAGATATTAGCGGGCGGGTTTGATACGCAGTATTTT
CDR3aa: CASQILAGGFDTQYF

abundance: few
v_gene: TRBV5-1
j_gene: TRBJ2-1
d_gene: TRBD2
CDR3nt: TGCGCCAGCAGCTTGGGAGGGGCGGGACTAGCACGAAATGAGCAGTTCTTC
CDR3aa: CASSLGGAGLARNEQFF

abundance: .
v_gene: TRBV10-3
j_gene: TRBJ2-3
d_gene: TRBD2
CDR3nt: TGTGCCATCAGTGAGCCTGAGACTAGCTCCCCCACAGATACGCAGTATTTT
CDR3aa: CAISEPETSSPTDTQYF

abundance: few
v_gene: TRBV6-1
j_gene: TRBJ2-7
d_gene: TRBD2
CDR3nt: TGTGCCAGCAGTACCCAGCGGGGGGGTCCCTACGAGCAGTACTTC
CDR3aa: CASSTQRGGPYEQYF

abundance: .
v_gene: TRBV4-2
j_gene: TRBJ1-6
d_gene: .
CDR3nt: TGTGCCAGCAGCCCATTACCAGGGGAATCACCCCTCCACTTT
CDR3aa: CASSPLPGESPLHF

abundance: .
v_gene: TRBV2
j_gene: TRBJ2-5
d_gene: .
CDR3nt: TGTGCCAGCAGTGTGCCCCGCGGGACAGCCGAAGAGACCCAGTACTTC
CDR3aa: CASSVPRGTAEETQYF

abundance: .
v_gene: TRBV9
j_gene: TRBJ2-1
d_gene: .
CDR3nt: TGTGCCAGCAGCGTAAGACTAGTAGTCAATGAGCAGTTCTTC
CDR3aa: CASSVRLVVNEQFF

abundance: .
v_gene: TRBV7-2
j_gene: TRBJ2-7
d_gene: TRBD1
CDR3nt: TGTGCCAGCAGCTTAGTACCGGGACAGGGCAACGAGCAGTACTTC
CDR3aa: CASSLVPGQGNEQYF

abundance: .
v_gene: TRBV7-9
j_gene: TRBJ1-2
d_gene: .
CDR3nt: TGTGCCAGCAGCTTAGCGGCAGGGTTGACGGACTATGGCTACACCTTC
CDR3aa: CASSLAAGLTDYGYTF

abundance: few
v_gene: TRBV7-2
j_gene: TRBJ1-5
d_gene: .
CDR3nt: TGTGCCAGCAGCCCTCCCGCGGGTCAGGTCCTGAATCAGCCCCAGCATTTT
CDR3aa: CASSPPAGQVLNQPQHF

abundance: .
v_gene: TRBV7-2
j_gene: TRBJ2-7
d_gene: .
CDR3nt: TGTGCCAGCAGCTTAGGGGGGGTCAAATCCTACGAGCAGTACTTC
CDR3aa: CASSLGGVKSYEQYF

abundance: .
v_gene: TRBV2
j_gene: TRBJ2-2
d_gene: .
CDR3nt: TGTGCCAGCAGCGAACAGGGGAACACCGGGGAGCTGTTTTTT
CDR3aa: CASSEQGNTGELFF

abundance: few
v_gene: TRBV10-3
j_gene: TRBJ1-3
d_gene: TRBD1
CDR3nt: TGTGCCATCGACACCGGGACAGCGAGCTCTGGAAACACCATATATTTT
CDR3aa: CAIDTGTASSGNTIYF

abundance: .
v_gene: TRBV5-1
j_gene: TRBJ2-1
d_gene: TRBD2
CDR3nt: TGCGCCAGCAAGGCTAGCGGGGGGGCTGTATACAATGAGCAGTTCTTC
CDR3aa: CASKASGGAVYNEQFF

abundance: .
v_gene: TRBV6-5
j_gene: TRBJ2-5
d_gene: TRBD2
CDR3nt: TGTGCCAGCAGCCGGACTAGCGGGGGGGAGGAGACCCAGTACTTC
CDR3aa: CASSRTSGGEETQYF

abundance: once
v_gene: TRBV29-1
j_gene: TRBJ1-1
d_gene: .
CDR3nt: TGCAGCGTTGTCTTGAACACTGAAGCTTTCTTT
CDR3aa: CSVVLNTEAFF

abundance: .
v_gene: TRBV20-1
j_gene: TRBJ2-1
d_gene: .
CDR3nt: TGCAGTGCTGGGGACTTTGTTGAGCAGTTCTTC
CDR3aa: CSAGDFVEQFF

abundance: .
v_gene: TRBV2
j_gene: TRBJ1-4
d_gene: .
CDR3nt: TGTGCCATCTCGGACGGGAGTAATGAAAAACTGTTTTTT
CDR3aa: CAISDGSNEKLFF